The 8 T cell receptor beta chains below were found in one sample sequenced in a study of regulatory T cells in long-lasting Graves disease. Sample time point: persistent/refractory GD, antithyroid drugs over 5 years with positive TRAb. With RNA extracted from PBMCs as input, the TCR library was made. CDR3-region Arm-PCR and iRepertoire HTBI primers produced the TCR beta libraries. TCRdb reanalysed the multiplex PCR reads using MiXCR and keeps one entry per CDR3 protein. The sample contains approximately 690,000 distinct CDR3 sequences, around 30% of which appear only once. Sequencing used peripheral blood mononuclear cells (PBMCs), obtained when the disease was refractory, from a patient treated with antithyroid drugs. Every receptor here comes from a female donor with Graves disease.

The chain has TRBV7-6 and TRBJ1-1; D unresolved. CDR3 size: 16 residues. V was cut by 1 base and J by 0 bases, with 12 bases left in between. From germline, CDR1 is SGHVS and CDR2 FNYEAQ. CDR3 sequence: CASSLDVLGMNTEAFF. CDR3 bases: TGTGCCAGCAGCTTAGACGTGCTGGGAATGAACACTGAAGCTTTCTTT.

V usage is TRBV20-1 and J usage is TRBJ2-7; 8 positions agree with TRBD2. This CDR3 contains 15 residues. V lost 3 bases to trimming and J lost 3 bases; unmatched junction nucleotides: 10. Germline CDR1 reads DFQATT; CDR2 reads SNEGSKA (reference sequence). The CDR3 DNA sequence: TGCAGTGCTAGCCCGGGGGGGTTGGGTTTCTACGAGCAGTACTTC. Its translation is CSASPGGLGFYEQYF.

The CDR3 is CASSWETTNEKLFF. CDR3 DNA sequence: TGTGCCAGCAGTTGGGAGACAACTAATGAAAAACTGTTTTTT. The chain combines TRBV12-3 or TRBV12-4 with TRBJ1-4, with D unresolved. The CDR3 contains 14 residues. V shed 4 bases and J shed 0 bases, with 6 bases lying between them.

The CDR3 loop reads CASSISSWGKNTEAFF. The CDR3 DNA reads TGTGCCAGTAGTATAAGCAGCTGGGGGAAGAACACTGAAGCTTTCTTT. J is TRBJ1-1 and V is TRBV19; the D gene is possibly TRBD1 (5 bases). The V gene lost 2 bases and the J gene lost 1 base, with 14 bases spanning the gap. The germline gives CDR1 LNHDA, CDR2 SQIVND (reference sequence). CDR3 length equals 16 residues.

There are a few counts of this clonotype. The chain has TRBV5-1 and TRBJ1-2; possibly TRBD1 for D (5 bases). Trimming pared 0 bases from V and 7 bases from J, leaving 13 bases between. This CDR3 comprises 14 residues. The germline CDR1 and CDR2 sequences are SGHRS and YFSETQ. The CDR3 bases are TGCGCCAGCAGCTTGGGGGACGTCGTGTTTGGCTACACCTTC. Its protein is CASSLGDVVFGYTF. The whole variable domain, remainder taken from reference TRBV5-1 and TRBJ1-2, is KAGVTQTPRYLIKTRGQQVTLSCSPISGHRSVSWYQQTPGQGLQFLFEYFSETQRNKGNFPGRFSGRQFSNSRSEMNVSTLELGDSALYLCASSLGDVVFGYTFGSGTRLTVV.

In its sample, this clonotype was seen many times. V and J are TRBV12-3 or TRBV12-4 and TRBJ2-7; 10 bases match TRBD2. V dropped 6 bases and J dropped 0; count of bases not matched to a gene: 8. This CDR3 contains 16 residues. CDR3 loop: CASSRMASGSSYEQYF. CDR3 nucleotide sequence: TGTGCCAGCAGCCGCATGGCTAGCGGGAGCTCCTACGAGCAGTACTTC.

The chain combines TRBV7-9 with TRBJ2-7; TRBD2 matches 8 bases. This CDR3 is built from 16 residues. After removal of 2 bases from V and 0 bases from J, the junction contained 6 bases not matched to a gene. The V gene's germline CDR1 is SEHNR and CDR2 FQNEAQ (reference sequence). The CDR3 nucleotides are TGTGCCAGCAGCTTAACAACTAGCGGTAACTCCTACGAGCAGTACTTC. It translates to CASSLTTSGNSYEQYF.

The sample holds a few counts of this clonotype. The chain employs TRBV20-1 and TRBJ1-1, with D maybe TRBD1 (6 bases). This CDR3 has 15 amino acids. CDR1 and CDR2 from the germline V gene are DFQATT and SNEGSKA (reference sequence). V was pared by 3 bases and J by 0 bases, with 14 bases between. The CDR3 here is CSASLLGQLNTEAFF. In nucleotides, the CDR3 is TGCAGTGCTAGCCTCCTCGGACAGCTGAACACTGAAGCTTTCTTT.